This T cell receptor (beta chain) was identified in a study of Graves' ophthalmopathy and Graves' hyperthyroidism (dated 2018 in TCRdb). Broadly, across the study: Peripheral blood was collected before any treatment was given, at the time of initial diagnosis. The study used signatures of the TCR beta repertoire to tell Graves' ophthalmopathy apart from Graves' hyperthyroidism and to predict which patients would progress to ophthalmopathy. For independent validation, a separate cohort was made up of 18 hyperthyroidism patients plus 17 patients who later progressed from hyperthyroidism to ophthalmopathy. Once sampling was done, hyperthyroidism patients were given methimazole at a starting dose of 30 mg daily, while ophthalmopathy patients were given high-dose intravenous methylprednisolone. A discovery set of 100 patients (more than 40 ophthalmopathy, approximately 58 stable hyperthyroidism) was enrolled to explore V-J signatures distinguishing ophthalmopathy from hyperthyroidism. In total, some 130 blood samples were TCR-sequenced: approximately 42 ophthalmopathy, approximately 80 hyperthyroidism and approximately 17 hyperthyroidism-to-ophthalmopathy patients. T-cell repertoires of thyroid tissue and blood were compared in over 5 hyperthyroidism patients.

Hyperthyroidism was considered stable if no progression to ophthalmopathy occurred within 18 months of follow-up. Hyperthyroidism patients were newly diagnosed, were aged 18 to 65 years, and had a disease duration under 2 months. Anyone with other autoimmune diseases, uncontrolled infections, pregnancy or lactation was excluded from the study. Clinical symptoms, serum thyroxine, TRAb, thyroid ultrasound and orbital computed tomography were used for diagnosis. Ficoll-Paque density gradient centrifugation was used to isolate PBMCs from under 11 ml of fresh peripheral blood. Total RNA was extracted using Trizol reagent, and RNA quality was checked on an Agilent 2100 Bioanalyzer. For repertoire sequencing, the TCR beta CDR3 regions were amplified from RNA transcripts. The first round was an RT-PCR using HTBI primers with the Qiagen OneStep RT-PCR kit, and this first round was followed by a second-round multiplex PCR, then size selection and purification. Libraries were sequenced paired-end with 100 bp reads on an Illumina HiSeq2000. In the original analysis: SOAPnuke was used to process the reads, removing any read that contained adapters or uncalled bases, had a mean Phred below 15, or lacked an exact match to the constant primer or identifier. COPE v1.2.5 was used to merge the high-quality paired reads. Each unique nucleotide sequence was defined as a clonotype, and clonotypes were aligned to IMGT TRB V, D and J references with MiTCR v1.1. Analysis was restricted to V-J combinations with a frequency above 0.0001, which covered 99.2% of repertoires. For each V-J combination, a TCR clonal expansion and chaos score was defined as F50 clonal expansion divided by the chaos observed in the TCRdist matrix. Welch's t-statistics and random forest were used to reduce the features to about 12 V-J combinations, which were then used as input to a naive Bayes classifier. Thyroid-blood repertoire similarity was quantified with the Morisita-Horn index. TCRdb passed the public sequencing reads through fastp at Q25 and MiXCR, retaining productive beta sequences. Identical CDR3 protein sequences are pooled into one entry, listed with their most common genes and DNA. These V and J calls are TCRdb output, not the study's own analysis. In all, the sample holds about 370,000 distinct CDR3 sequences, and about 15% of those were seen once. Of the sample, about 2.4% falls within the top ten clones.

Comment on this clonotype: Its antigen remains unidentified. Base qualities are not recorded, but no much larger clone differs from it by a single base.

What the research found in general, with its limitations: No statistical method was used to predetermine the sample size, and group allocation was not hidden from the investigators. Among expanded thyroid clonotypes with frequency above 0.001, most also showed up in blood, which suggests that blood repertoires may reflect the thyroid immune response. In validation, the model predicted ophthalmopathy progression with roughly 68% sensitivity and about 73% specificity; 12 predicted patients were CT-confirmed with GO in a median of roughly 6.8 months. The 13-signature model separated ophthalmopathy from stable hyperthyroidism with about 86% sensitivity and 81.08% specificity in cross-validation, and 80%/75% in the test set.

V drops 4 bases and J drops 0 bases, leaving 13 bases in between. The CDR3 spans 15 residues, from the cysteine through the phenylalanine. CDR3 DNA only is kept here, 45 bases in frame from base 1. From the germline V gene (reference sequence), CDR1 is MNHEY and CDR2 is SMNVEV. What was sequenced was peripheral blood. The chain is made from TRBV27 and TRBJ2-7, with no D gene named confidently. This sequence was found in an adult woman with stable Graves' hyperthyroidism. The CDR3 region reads CASSWSSESSYEQYF. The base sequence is TGTGCCAGCAGTTGGTCTAGTGAAAGCTCCTACGAGCAGTACTTC.